The 15 T cell receptor beta chains below come from one sample, sequenced in a study of spatial heterogeneity in lung cancer. Via MiXCR, TCRdb re-called the 5' RACE reads, giving one row per CDR3 protein. The sample includes around 25,000 distinct CDR3 sequences, roughly 5% of them seen just once. Time point denoted: blood at routine non-recurrence follow-up after resection. The sample was PBMCs, taken at follow-up. These receptor sequences come from a female donor with early-stage non-small cell lung cancer.

This clonotype was detected ten times or more. The genes are TRBV2 and TRBJ2-3; D uncertain. The V gene's germline CDR1 is SNHLY and CDR2 FYNNEI. Trimming shortened V by 1 base and J by 3 bases, and 8 bases separated the two germline ends. This CDR3 region has 14 residues. Written as DNA, the CDR3 is TGTGCCAGCAGTGAAGGGGCTGCGACAGATACGCAGTATTTT. Its protein is CASSEGAATDTQYF.

This clonotype was observed at least ten times. The chain links TRBV2 to TRBJ1-2, with TRBD1 identical over 9 bases. The V and J ends lost 10 bases and 2 bases, in that order; junction bases with no gene match: 2. Germline-derived CDR1 and CDR2 are SNHLY and FYNNEI. The CDR3 runs 12 residues. CDR3 nucleotides: TGTGCCACCGGGACAGGGAACTATGGCTACACCTTC. This encodes CATGTGNYGYTF.

Many counts were recorded for this clonotype. V gene TRBV3-1 combines with J gene TRBJ2-1; 10 bases fit TRBD2. Germline loops: CDR1 LGHDT, CDR2 YNNKEL (reference sequence). The CDR3 spans 15 residues. Losses at the gene ends were 6 bases for V and 3 bases for J; bases not matched to a gene: 5. CDR3: CASRDLAGVYNEQFF. In nucleotides, the CDR3 is TGTGCCAGCAGAGATCTAGCGGGGGTCTACAATGAGCAGTTCTTC.

In its sample, this clonotype was seen many times. The J gene is TRBJ2-1, the V gene TRBV7-9, with D hard to call. CDR1 and CDR2 (germline): SEHNR, FQNEAQ (reference sequence). The CDR3 extends over 14 amino acids. Trimming left V 3 bases short and J 2 bases short, with 8 bases between. The CDR3 spells CASSFTIAYNEQFF. The DNA of the CDR3 is TGTGCCAGCAGCTTCACCATTGCCTACAATGAGCAGTTCTTC.

This clonotype was counted at least ten times. The chain recombines TRBV20-1 with TRBJ1-5; 7 nucleotides match TRBD1. The CDR3 is made up of 17 amino acids. From germline, CDR1 is DFQATT and CDR2 SNEGSKA (reference sequence). Trimming took 0 bases from V and 4 from J; bases not matched to a gene: 12. CDR3 coding DNA: TGCAGTGCTAGAGATCAAAGGACAGGCCTAATGAATCAGCCCCAGCATTTT. Translated: CSARDQRTGLMNQPQHF.

This clonotype counts as medium-sized. This chain links TRBV28 with TRBJ2-7; D possibly corresponds to TRBD2 (6 bases). V dropped 8 bases and J dropped 3 bases, with 17 bases sitting between them. Germline CDR1 reads MDHEN; CDR2 reads SYDVKM. The CDR3 spans 14 residues. In DNA form, the CDR3 reads TGTGCCAGCTCGGGAGCTAGCTCAAACTACGAGCAGTACTTC. This sequence encodes CASSGASSNYEQYF.

This chain connects TRBV2 to TRBJ1-6; 8 bases are shared with TRBD1. Germline trimming cut 4 bases from V and 7 bases from J; bases unmatched to any gene: 3. CDR3 length equals 14 residues. CDR1 and CDR2 from the germline V gene are SNHLY and FYNNEI. CDR3 sequence: CASSARTGNSPLHF. The CDR3 nucleotides read TGTGCCAGCAGTGCTAGGACAGGGAATTCACCCCTCCACTTT.

This clonotype was counted at least ten times. This chain connects TRBV7-2 to TRBJ2-7; D call uncertain. V lost 2 bases and J 2 bases, leaving 7 bases between the germline ends. This CDR3 comprises 13 residues. Germline values: CDR1 SGHTA, CDR2 FQGNSA. The CDR3, as DNA: TGTGCCAGCAGCTTACCTGGGCCCTACGAGCAGTACTTC. Translating gives CASSLPGPYEQYF. The whole variable domain, remainder taken from reference TRBV7-2 and TRBJ2-7, is GAGVSQSPSNKVTEKGKDVELRCDPISGHTALYWYRQSLGQGLEFLIYFQGNSAPDKSGLPSDRFSAERTGGSVSTLTIQRTQQEDSAVYLCASSLPGPYEQYFGPGTRLTVT.

In this sample, this clonotype turned up many times. This chain links TRBV4-2 with TRBJ2-3; 7 nucleotides agree with TRBD2. The V gene's germline CDR1 is LGHNA and CDR2 YNFKEQ. V was pared by 3 bases and J by 6 bases, with 6 bases of the junction left unmatched. The CDR3 is made up of 14 amino acids. In DNA form, the CDR3 reads TGTGCCAGCAGCCAGAACGACGGGAGGGATACGCAGTATTTT. Protein: CASSQNDGRDTQYF.

This clonotype is medium-sized within its sample. V and J are TRBV7-2 and TRBJ2-3; 9 bases agree with TRBD2. This CDR3 region has 15 residues. CDR1 is SGHTA and CDR2 is FQGNSA in the germline V gene. V gave up 3 bases and J gave up 2 bases; unmatched junction bases: 3. Written as DNA, the CDR3 is TGTGCCAGCAGCTTGGCTAGCGGGGCCACAGATACGCAGTATTTT. Encoded protein: CASSLASGATDTQYF.

This clonotype was counted only a few times. The chain combines TRBV24-1 with TRBJ2-1; 16 bases match TRBD2. The germline V gene has CDR1 KGHDR and CDR2 SFDVKD. V shed 0 bases, J shed 5 bases, and the junction held 21 bases outside the gene matches. The CDR3 sequence is 24 residues long. The CDR3 region is CATSDLPPGRGTSGGDDQNNEQFF. The CDR3 coding sequence is TGTGCCACCAGTGATTTGCCCCCGGGCAGAGGGACTAGCGGGGGGGACGACCAGAACAATGAGCAGTTCTTC.

This clonotype occurred many times. CDR3: CASSPAGGGSETQYF. CDR3 nucleotide sequence: TGTGCCAGCAGTCCGGCAGGGGGGGGTAGTGAGACCCAGTACTTC. V usage is TRBV12-3 or TRBV12-4 and J usage is TRBJ2-5, with D perhaps given as TRBD1 or TRBD2 (7 bases each). This CDR3 comprises 15 residues. With 5 bases removed from V and 5 bases from J, the gap between germline ends came to 18 bases.

V gene TRBV5-4 combines with J gene TRBJ2-5, with a possible D match to TRBD1 (5 bases). Trimming cost V 1 base and J 3 bases, with 10 bases left between them. Germline-derived CDR1 and CDR2 are SGHNT and YYREEE (reference sequence). The CDR3 is 14 residues long. CDR3 DNA: TGTGCCAGCAGCTTGAAGGGGTTAGAAGAGACCCAGTACTTC. This codes for CASSLKGLEETQYF.

This clonotype was seen at least ten times. The genes are TRBV9 and TRBJ2-3; 8 bases match TRBD2. V was pared by 0 bases and J by 2 bases, with 8 bases of the junction left unmatched. Germline values: CDR1 SGDLS, CDR2 YYNGEE. The CDR3 length is 17 residues. CDR3 sequence reads: CASSVGAGGYSTDTQYF. The CDR3 region has the DNA TGTGCCAGCAGCGTAGGTGCGGGGGGCTATTCCACAGATACGCAGTATTTT.

This clonotype was counted many times. The CDR3 sequence: CASSNTDTQYF. The CDR3 DNA reads TGTGCCAGCAGTAACACAGATACGCAGTATTTT. The genes are TRBV2 and TRBJ2-3; D gene unclear. V was shortened by 5 bases and J by 2 bases, with 2 bases between the two germline ends. CDR3 length equals 11 residues. The germline gives CDR1 SNHLY, CDR2 FYNNEI.